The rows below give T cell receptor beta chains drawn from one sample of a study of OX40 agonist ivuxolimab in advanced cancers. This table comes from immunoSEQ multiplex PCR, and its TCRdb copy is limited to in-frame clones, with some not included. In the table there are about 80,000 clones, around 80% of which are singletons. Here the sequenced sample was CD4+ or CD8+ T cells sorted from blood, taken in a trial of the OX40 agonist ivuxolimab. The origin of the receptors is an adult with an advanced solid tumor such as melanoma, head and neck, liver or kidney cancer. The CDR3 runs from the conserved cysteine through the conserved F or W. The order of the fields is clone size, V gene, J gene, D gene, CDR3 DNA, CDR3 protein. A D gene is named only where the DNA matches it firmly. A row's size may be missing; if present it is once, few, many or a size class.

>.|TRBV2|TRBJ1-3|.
TGTGCCAGCAGTTCCAGAGGAAACACCATATATTTT
CASSSRGNTIYF
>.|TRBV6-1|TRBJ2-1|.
TGTGCCAGCAGTGCCCCTGGCGAGCAGTTCTTC
CASSAPGEQFF
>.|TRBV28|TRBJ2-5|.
TGTGCCAGCAGTACGGGGCAGGGTAGGGAGACCCAGTACTTC
CASSTGQGRETQYF
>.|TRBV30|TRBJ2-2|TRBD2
TGTGCCTGGAGACCTGGGACTAGCGGGGCCGGGGAGCTGTTTTTT
CAWRPGTSGAGELFF
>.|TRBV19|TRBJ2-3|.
TGTGCCGTCTCCCCCAGGCTCAACACAGATACGCAGTATTTT
CAVSPRLNTDTQYF
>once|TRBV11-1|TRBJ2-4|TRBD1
TGTGCCAGCAGCTACCTGGGTGAGGGGGCGCAGGGCAGCATTCAGTACTTC
CASSYLGEGAQGSIQYF
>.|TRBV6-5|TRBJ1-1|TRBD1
TGTGCCAGCAGCCCAGGACAGGCACGAGCTTTCTTT
CASSPGQARAFF
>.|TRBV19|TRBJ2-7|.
TGTGCCAGTAGTCGAGCCGGGACTTTCACCTACGAGCAGTACTTC
CASSRAGTFTYEQYF
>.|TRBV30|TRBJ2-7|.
TGTGCCTGGAGTAGCCTGAGCGGTTACGAGCAGTACTTC
CAWSSLSGYEQYF
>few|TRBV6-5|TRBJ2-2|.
TGTGCCAGCAGTTACTCGGCCGGGGAGCTGTTTTTT
CASSYSAGELFF
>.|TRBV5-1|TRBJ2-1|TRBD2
TGCGCCAGCAGCCTTGGGACTAGCTGGAGCTCCTACAATGAGCAGTTCTTC
CASSLGTSWSSYNEQFF
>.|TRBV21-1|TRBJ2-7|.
TGTGCCAGCACCCCGCCCAGAGATACCTACGAGCAGTACTTC
CASTPPRDTYEQYF
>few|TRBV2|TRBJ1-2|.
TGTGCCAGCAGTCCGGGGGGCTATGGCTACACCTTC
CASSPGGYGYTF
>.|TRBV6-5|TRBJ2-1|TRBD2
TGTGCCAGCACTGGGGGAGGGCTGTTCCAGCAGTTCTTC
CASTGGGLFQQFF
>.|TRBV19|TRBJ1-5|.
TGTGCCAGTAGTACCTTGGGGCAAAGTCTAAGTCAGCCCCAGCATTTT
CASSTLGQSLSQPQHF
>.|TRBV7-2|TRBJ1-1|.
TGTGCCAGCAGCTTAGCTGGGGACGACACTGAAGCTTTCTTT
CASSLAGDDTEAFF
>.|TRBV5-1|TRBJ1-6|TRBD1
TGCGCCAGCAGCGCCGGACAGGGGGCTCATTCACCCCTCCACTTT
CASSAGQGAHSPLHF
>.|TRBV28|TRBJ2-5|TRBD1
TGTGCCAGCAGTTTTCTTTGGGGGTCCGCGACAGGGGGCCAAGAGACCCAGTACTTC
CASSFLWGSATGGQETQYF
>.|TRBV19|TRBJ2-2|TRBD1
TGTGCCAGTAGTAAGACAGGGGGTATTCCCGGGGAGCTGTTTTTT
CASSKTGGIPGELFF
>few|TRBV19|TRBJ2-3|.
TGTGCCAGTAGGCGGACCGGGTCGGGAGATACGCAGTATTTT
CASRRTGSGDTQYF
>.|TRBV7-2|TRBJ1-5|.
TGTGCCAGCAGCCCCGCAGCCAATCAGCCCCAGCATTTT
CASSPAANQPQHF
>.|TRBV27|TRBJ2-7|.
TGTGCCAGCAGTTTTGGGGTCGAGCAGTACTTC
CASSFGVEQYF
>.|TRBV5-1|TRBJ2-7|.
TGCGCCAGCAGCTTACAGGACTCCTACGAGCAGTACTTC
CASSLQDSYEQYF
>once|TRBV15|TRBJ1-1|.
TGTGCCACCAGCAGAGATCGGGGGCTGAACACTGAAGCTTTCTTT
CATSRDRGLNTEAFF
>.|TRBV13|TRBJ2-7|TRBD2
TGTGCCAGTAGCCCTCCCGGGACTAGCTACGAGCAGTACTTC
CASSPPGTSYEQYF
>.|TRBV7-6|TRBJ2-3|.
TGTGCCAGCAGCTCAGAATCACGGACTGGTTATACGCAGTATTTT
CASSSESRTGYTQYF
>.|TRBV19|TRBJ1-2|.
TGTGCCAGTAGAAAAAAAGACCACTATGGCTACACCTTC
CASRKKDHYGYTF
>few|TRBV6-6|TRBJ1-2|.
TGTGCCAGCAGTCCCAACCAGGGAAGGACTAACTATGGCTACACCTTC
CASSPNQGRTNYGYTF
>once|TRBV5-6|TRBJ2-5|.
TGTGCCAGCAGCGGGGGACAAGAGACCCAGTACTTC
CASSGGQETQYF
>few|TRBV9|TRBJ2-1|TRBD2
TGTGCCAGCAGCGTGGGCGGGAGGGCCGGTAATGAGCAGTTCTTC
CASSVGGRAGNEQFF
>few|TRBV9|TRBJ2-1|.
TGTGCCAGCAGCGTAGGTTATAGCGGTTCCTACAATGAGCAGTTCTTC
CASSVGYSGSYNEQFF
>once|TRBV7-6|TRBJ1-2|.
TGTGCCAGCAGCTTAGGGGCAGGCAACTATGGCTACACCTTC
CASSLGAGNYGYTF
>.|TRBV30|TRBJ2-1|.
TGTGCCTGGGTCGGGGTAGCCGCCTACAATGAGCAGTTCTTC
CAWVGVAAYNEQFF
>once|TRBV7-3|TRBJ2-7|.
TGTGCCAGCAGCTTACTCCCGGGGTCCTACGAGCAGTACTTC
CASSLLPGSYEQYF
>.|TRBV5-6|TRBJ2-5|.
TGTGCCAGCAGCCTAGGACAGACCTTTTCGGCCCAGTACTTC
CASSLGQTFSAQYF
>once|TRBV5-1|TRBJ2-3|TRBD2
TGCGCCAGCAGCACTAGCGGGAGTTTAACAGATACGCAGTATTTT
CASSTSGSLTDTQYF